This T cell receptor beta chain is drawn from a study of blood T cell repertoires in COVID-19. Study as a whole: The United States, Italy and Spain supplied acute and convalescent COVID-19 samples. The cDNA or gDNA used as material had been derived from T cells, B-cell-depleted T cells, or PBMCs.

In the original workflow: From reference gene primer amplification, estimates of nucleated cell counts were derived. Clones were read by immunoSEQ multiplex PCR, and TCRdb kept only the in-frame ones, dropping some. The V and J calls and the clone size are those of that table, but D and trimming were determined from the DNA. Among 250,000 to 350,000 clones, around 87% were seen once, and the ten largest hold less than 9.5%. The CDR3 loop spans 15 amino acids. Trimming took off 4 bases at V and 6 bases at J, with 15 bases between the two ends. Germline V lookup: CDR1 MDHEN, CDR2 SYDVKM. The sequence was obtained from a woman aged 45-65 years who had recovered from COVID-19. J is TRBJ2-2 and V is TRBV28; possibly TRBD2 for D (6 bases). The sequencing sample was made of peripheral blood. CDR3: CASSSPGERAGELFF. The CDR3 bases are TGTGCCAGCAGTTCCCCGGGAGAACGAGCCGGGGAGCTGTTTTTT.